This TCR beta chain came from a study of T cells of healthy individuals. Using its own MiXCR run on the 5' RACE reads, TCRdb lists one record per CDR3 protein. Seen here are fewer than 70,000 distinct CDR3 sequences, about 14% observed once, and the top ten hold approximately 16%. The germline CDR1 and CDR2 sequences are SQVTM and ANQGSEA. CDR3 length: 11 residues. Trimming left V 6 bases short and J 7 bases short, with 12 bases between. This clonotype came up many times. This sequence joins TRBV29-1 and TRBJ1-1, with D perhaps matching TRBD1 (6 bases). The TCR originated in a human donor in good health. CDR3 sequence (DNA): TGCAGCGTGATTAAGGGGGGTGAAGCTTTCTTT. Amino acids: CSVIKGGEAFF.